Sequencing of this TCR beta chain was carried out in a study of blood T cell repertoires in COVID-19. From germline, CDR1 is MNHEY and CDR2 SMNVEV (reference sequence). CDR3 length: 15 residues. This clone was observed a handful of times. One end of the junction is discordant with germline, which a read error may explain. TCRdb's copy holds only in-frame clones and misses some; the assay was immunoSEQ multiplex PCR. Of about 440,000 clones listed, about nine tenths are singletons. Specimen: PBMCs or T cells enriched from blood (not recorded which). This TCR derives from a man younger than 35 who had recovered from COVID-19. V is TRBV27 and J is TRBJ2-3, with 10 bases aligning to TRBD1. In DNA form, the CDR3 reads TGTGCCAGCAGCCCGACAGGGGGCTTCTTAGCGGGAAGGCGTTTT. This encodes CASSPTGGFLAGRRF.